This TCR beta chain emerged from a study of quantifying T cell responses using KT2 cells. As for the study in general: RNA was reverse transcribed with TCR alpha and beta constant-region primers. A predetermined fluorescence threshold ended the second PCR, run as a qPCR.

The length of the CDR3 is 15 residues. V lost 5 bases and J lost 0, with 14 bases in between. The germline CDR1 and CDR2 sequences are SGHVS and FNYEAQ. Each cDNA got a UMI-containing oligo ligated at its 3' end. First-round PCR used three to five cycles and beta primers RC1.1 and RC1.2 covering TRBC1 and TRBC2. Separate processing of TCR alpha and beta chains began at the second PCR. A single record per CDR3 protein comes from TCRdb applying MiXCR to the UMI-ligation and nested PCR reads. This sample has 25,000 to 35,000 distinct CDR3 sequences, with about 7.3% found just once. The chain employs TRBV7-6 and TRBJ2-7; possibly TRBD1 for D (6 bases). The material sequenced was PBMCs spiked with cells of the T cell clone KT2. The sequence was obtained from a human donor. The DNA of the CDR3 is TGTGCCAGCAGCAACGAACGGGACAACTCCTACGAGCAGTACTTC. Residues: CASSNERDNSYEQYF.